This TCR beta chain came from a study of T cell responses to AZD1222 COVID-19 vaccine. The study, taken as a whole, reports: Spike was spanned by vaccine-associated CD4 TCRs, with dominance at 160-218 and 743-854.

Germline V gives CDR1 SGHRS, CDR2 YFSETQ. V lost 0 bases and J lost 0, with 9 bases in between. This CDR3 comprises 15 residues. Using immunoSEQ multiplex PCR, the repertoire was profiled, and TCRdb retains in-frame clones only, with some absent. The sample has fewer than 200,000 clones; approximately 88% are singletons. Notes on this clone: Its antigen is unidentified.

This TCR derives from an adult who received the AZD1222 COVID-19 vaccine. The material was peripheral blood, obtained 28 days after the second AZD1222 dose. The chain has TRBV5-1 and TRBJ1-1; D gene ambiguous. CDR3 bases: TGCGCCAGCAGCTTGGGAGCTTTACTGAACACTGAAGCTTTCTTT. Its translation: CASSLGALLNTEAFF.